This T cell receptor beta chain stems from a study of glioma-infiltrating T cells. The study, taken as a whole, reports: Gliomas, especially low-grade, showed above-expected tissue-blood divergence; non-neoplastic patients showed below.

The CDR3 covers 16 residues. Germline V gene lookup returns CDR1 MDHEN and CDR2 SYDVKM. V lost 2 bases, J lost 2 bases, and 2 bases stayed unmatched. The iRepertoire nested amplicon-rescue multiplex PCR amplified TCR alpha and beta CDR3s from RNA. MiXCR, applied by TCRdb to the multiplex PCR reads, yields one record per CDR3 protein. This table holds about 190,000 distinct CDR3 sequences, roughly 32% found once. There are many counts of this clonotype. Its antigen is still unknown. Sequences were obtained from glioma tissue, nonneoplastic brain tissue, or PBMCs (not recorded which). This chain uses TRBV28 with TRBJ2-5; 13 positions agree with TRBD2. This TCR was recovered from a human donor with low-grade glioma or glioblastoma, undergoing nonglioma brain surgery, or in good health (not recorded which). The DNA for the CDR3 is TGTGCCAGCAGTTTACGACTAGCGGGAGGACAAGAGACCCAGTACTTC. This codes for CASSLRLAGGQETQYF.